These 20 T cell receptor beta chains share one sample of origin, sequenced in a study of blood T cell repertoires in COVID-19. Data came from immunoSEQ multiplex PCR; TCRdb stores just in-frame clones and leaves some out. The table lists roughly 120,000 clones, roughly nine tenths of them singletons. Sequencing used peripheral blood. These receptor sequences come from a human donor with active COVID-19. The donor label of this sample is uncertain.

This clone rates as medium-sized. The V call is TRBV4-3, the J call TRBJ1-6; D call uncertain. The V end lost 0 bases, the J end lost 11 bases, and 14 bases lay between the germline ends. This CDR3 is built from 15 residues. Germline V gene data show CDR1 as LGHNA and CDR2 as YSLEER. CDR3 residues: CASSQDLAGSAPLHF. CDR3 nucleotide sequence: TGCGCCAGCAGCCAAGATCTGGCGGGGAGTGCACCCCTCCACTTT.

Written as DNA, the CDR3 is TGTGCCAGCAGTGGGGACAAATCCTACGAGCAGTACTTC. This gives the protein CASSGDKSYEQYF. The J gene is TRBJ2-7, the V gene TRBV6-2 or TRBV6-3; D might be TRBD1 (6 bases). Per germline, CDR1 MNHEY and CDR2 SVGEGT. Deletions cut 5 bases from V and 1 base from J, with 9 bases between. The CDR3 loop spans 13 amino acids.

The chain is built from TRBV24-1 and TRBJ2-3; 7 positions agree with TRBD1. With V trimmed by 1 base and J by 1 base, 4 bases remained unmatched. The CDR3 loop spans 16 amino acids. The germline V gene has CDR1 KGHDR and CDR2 SFDVKD. CDR3 in amino acids: CATSDLTGVGTDTQYF. CDR3 DNA sequence: TGTGCCACCAGTGATTTAACAGGGGTAGGCACAGATACGCAGTATTTT.

The CDR3 DNA reads TGTGCCACCAGCAGTGTCCTAGCGGCCTATAACAATGAGCAGTTCTTC. This gives the protein CATSSVLAAYNNEQFF. This rearrangement joins TRBV15 to TRBJ2-1; 7 bases align to TRBD2. This CDR3 contains 16 residues. The ends lost 3 bases at V and 5 bases at J; junction bases unmatched: 10. CDR1 LNHNV and CDR2 YYDKDF come from the germline V gene (reference sequence).

This clone was seen a few times. The chain couples TRBV7-2 to TRBJ1-5, with D perhaps matching TRBD1 (5 bases). Germline CDR1 SGHTA, CDR2 FQGNSA. V was clipped by 7 bases and J by 5 bases, with 15 bases between them. This CDR3 is built from 14 residues. CDR3 bases: TGTGCCAGCAACACAATGGGGGGGGATCAGCCCCAGCATTTT. This codes for CASNTMGGDQPQHF.

The gene calls are TRBV18 and TRBJ1-1, with D possibly being TRBD1 (5 bases). Germline CDR1 reads KGHSH; CDR2 reads LQKENI. The V end lost 5 bases, the J end lost 9 bases, and 16 bases lay between the germline ends. This CDR3 region has 13 residues. CDR3 nucleotide sequence: TGTGCCAGCTCATCCAGTCTAGGGGTTCAAGCTTTCTTT. Residues: CASSSSLGVQAFF.

The chain is built from TRBV19 and TRBJ1-5, with D perhaps matching TRBD1 (5 bases). CDR3 size: 15 residues. The germline gives CDR1 LNHDA, CDR2 SQIVND (reference sequence). V was pared by 7 bases and J by 2 bases, with 15 bases between. As DNA, the CDR3 is TGTGCCAGTATCCCGGGGGGACTAGGCAATCAGCCCCAGCATTTT. Encoded protein: CASIPGGLGNQPQHF. The complete variable domain, with remaining parts taken from reference TRBV19 and TRBJ1-5, reads DGGITQSPKYLFRKEGQNVTLSCEQNLNHDAMYWYRQDPGQGLRLIYYSQIVNDFQKGDIAEGYSVSREKKESFPLTVTSAQKNPTAFYLCASIPGGLGNQPQHFGDGTRLSIL.

The V call is TRBV29-1, the J call TRBJ1-5, with 8 bases matching TRBD1. The V gene's germline CDR1 is SQVTM and CDR2 ANQGSEA. Trimming removed 7 bases from V and 5 bases from J; junction bases left unmatched: 7. CDR3 size: 13 residues. The CDR3 bases are TGCAGCGCCGGACAGGGCGTAGATCAGCCCCAGCATTTT. Translation: CSAGQGVDQPQHF.

This clone was recorded only once. This chain connects TRBV27 to TRBJ1-2; TRBD1 matches at 11 bases. The ends lost 5 bases at V and 7 bases at J; junction bases unmatched: 3. CDR1 is MNHEY, CDR2 SMNVEV, per germline (reference sequence). This CDR3 has 13 amino acids. CDR3 coding DNA: TGTGCCAGCAGTCTCGGGACAGGGGGTGGCTACACCTTC. Protein product: CASSLGTGGGYTF.

The chain employs TRBV6-1 and TRBJ2-3, with D perhaps matching TRBD1 (7 bases). The CDR3 consists of 17 residues. Deletions cut 4 bases from V and 1 base from J, with 18 bases between. CDR1 and CDR2 (germline): MNHNS, SASEGT. CDR3 amino acids: CASSVSGQGGGTDTQYF. In DNA form, the CDR3 reads TGTGCCAGCAGTGTCTCCGGGCAGGGGGGAGGCACAGATACGCAGTATTTT.

This clone was detected only once. The chain is built from TRBV19 and TRBJ2-5, with D possibly being TRBD1 (6 bases). The germline V gene encodes CDR1 LNHDA and CDR2 SQIVND (reference sequence). This CDR3 spans 13 amino acids. V was trimmed by 7 bases and J by 5 bases, leaving 14 bases between them. The CDR3 sequence: CASNRQVGETQYF. DNA for the CDR3: TGTGCCAGTAACCGACAGGTGGGGGAGACCCAGTACTTC.

The chain couples TRBV19 to TRBJ1-2, with TRBD1 matching 7 bases. CDR3 size: 13 residues. Trimming took 5 bases from V and 4 from J; bases not matched to a gene: 4. Looked up from germline, CDR1 is LNHDA and CDR2 is SQIVND (reference sequence). CDR3 sequence (DNA): TGTGCCAGTAGTGTACAGGGGACCTATGGCTACACCTTC. It specifies CASSVQGTYGYTF.

The chain combines TRBV5-1 with TRBJ2-7; 10 nucleotides match TRBD1. This CDR3 region has 15 residues. V was pared by 0 bases and J by 5 bases, with 5 bases of the junction left unmatched. From germline, CDR1 is SGHRS and CDR2 YFSETQ. The CDR3 is CASSLVGQGIHEQYF. DNA for the CDR3: TGCGCCAGCAGCTTGGTGGGACAGGGGATCCACGAGCAGTACTTC.

The CDR3 DNA reads as TGTGCCAGCAGCAAAGCGGGGGGGCAGCTTTCCAGCTTGTACAATGAGCAGTTCTTC. It translates to CASSKAGGQLSSLYNEQFF. V and J are TRBV9 and TRBJ2-1; 10 bases are shared with TRBD2. There are 19 residues in the CDR3. Germline CDR1 is SGDLS and CDR2 is YYNGEE. V was pared by 4 bases and J by 4 bases, with 17 bases of the junction left unmatched.

The chain uses TRBV6-1 and TRBJ1-5; D is possibly TRBD1 (5 bases). There are 17 residues in the CDR3. From germline, CDR1 is MNHNS and CDR2 SASEGT. The germline V and J ends were trimmed by 1 base and 0 bases, with 13 bases remaining between them. The CDR3 DNA reads TGTGCCAGCAGTGAAGGTCCAGGACAATATAGCAATCAGCCCCAGCATTTT. Its protein product is CASSEGPGQYSNQPQHF.

The chain uses TRBV21-1 and TRBJ2-7; TRBD2, the table's D call, was not compared with the DNA. TRBV21-1 is labeled a pseudogene. There are 12 residues in the CDR3. The CDR3 region has the DNA TGTGCCAGCAGCCGCCGGTCCTACGAGCAGTACTTC. Residues: CASSRRSYEQYF.

The J gene is TRBJ1-3, the V gene TRBV19; 8 bases align to TRBD1. J gave up 2 bases and V 5 bases, and 11 bases lay outside the gene matches. Germline V lookup: CDR1 LNHDA, CDR2 SQIVND (reference sequence). There are 17 residues in the CDR3. The CDR3 bases are TGTGCCAGTAGTCACCCAGGGGGCTCGTCCACTGGAAACACCATATATTTT. It specifies CASSHPGGSSTGNTIYF.

The V and J genes are TRBV5-1 and TRBJ2-1; 16 bases fit TRBD2. Unmatched junction bases numbered 9, after V lost 4 bases and J lost 8 bases. Germline V CDR1 and CDR2: SGHRS, YFSETQ. The CDR3 spans 17 residues. The CDR3 loop reads CASSLGTSGGALDEQFF. The CDR3 DNA follows: TGCGCCAGCAGCCTCGGGACTAGCGGGGGGGCCCTAGATGAGCAGTTCTTC. Based on the CDR3 plus reference TRBV5-1 and TRBJ2-1, the full variable domain is KAGVTQTPRYLIKTRGQQVTLSCSPISGHRSVSWYQQTPGQGLQFLFEYFSETQRNKGNFPGRFSGRQFSNSRSEMNVSTLELGDSALYLCASSLGTSGGALDEQFFGPGTRLTVL.

V is TRBV28 and J is TRBJ1-5, with a tentative D call TRBD1 (6 bases). Deletions cut 3 bases from V and 5 bases from J, with 14 bases between. From germline, CDR1 is MDHEN and CDR2 SYDVKM. The CDR3 covers 15 residues. The CDR3 loop is CASSLFRGIDQPQHF. In DNA form, the CDR3 reads TGTGCCAGCAGTTTGTTTAGGGGGATCGATCAGCCCCAGCATTTT.

The gene calls are TRBV10-3 and TRBJ2-1; 11 positions agree with TRBD2. V was clipped by 2 bases and J by 9 bases; unmatched bases: 6. The CDR3 sequence is 15 residues long. Germline CDR1 ENHRY, CDR2 SYGVKD. CDR3 DNA: TGTGCCATCAGTGAGATAGCGGGGGGGCCCGGTGAGCAGTTCTTC. Translation: CAISEIAGGPGEQFF.